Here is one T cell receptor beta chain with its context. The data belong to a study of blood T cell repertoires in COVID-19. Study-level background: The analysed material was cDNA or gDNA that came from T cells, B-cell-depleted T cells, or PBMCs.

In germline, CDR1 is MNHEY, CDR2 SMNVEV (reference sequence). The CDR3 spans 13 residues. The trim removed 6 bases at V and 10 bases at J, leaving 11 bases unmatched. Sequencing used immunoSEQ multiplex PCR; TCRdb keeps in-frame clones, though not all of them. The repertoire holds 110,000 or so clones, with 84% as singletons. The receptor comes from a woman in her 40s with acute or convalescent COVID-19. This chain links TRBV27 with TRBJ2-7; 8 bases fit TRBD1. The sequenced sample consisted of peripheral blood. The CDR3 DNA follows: TGTGCCAGCAGATCGCTGGACAGGGTGGCCCAGTACTTC. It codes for CASRSLDRVAQYF.